This TCR beta chain was profiled in a study of post-analysis software for immune sequencing data. With respect to this clonotype: Its specificity is unknown.

Study-wide points: Multiple sclerosis patients had significantly lower normalized Chao1 diversity than controls. In patients, five or six TRBV segments were more frequent than in controls, with TRBV5-6, TRBV5-1 and TRBV20-1 among them.

TCR beta cDNA libraries included unique molecular identifiers. Input of about 0.95 to 10 million T cells yielded roughly 530,000 cDNA molecules. TCRdb fed the PCR reads into MiXCR, producing one record per CDR3 protein. Of about 820,000 distinct CDR3 sequences listed, roughly 50% were seen once; the top ten hold approximately 4.5%. CDR1 ENHRY and CDR2 SYGVKD come from the germline V gene. The trim removed 6 bases at V and 3 bases at J, leaving 7 bases unmatched. The CDR3 is made up of 14 amino acids. The TCR was taken from a girl between 5 and 17 years old with multiple sclerosis. What was sequenced was blood. The rearrangement uses TRBV10-3 and TRBJ2-7; 8 bases agree with TRBD2. The CDR3 DNA is TGTGCCATCAGGGATCTTAGCGGGAACTACGAGCAGTACTTC. Its translation: CAIRDLSGNYEQYF.